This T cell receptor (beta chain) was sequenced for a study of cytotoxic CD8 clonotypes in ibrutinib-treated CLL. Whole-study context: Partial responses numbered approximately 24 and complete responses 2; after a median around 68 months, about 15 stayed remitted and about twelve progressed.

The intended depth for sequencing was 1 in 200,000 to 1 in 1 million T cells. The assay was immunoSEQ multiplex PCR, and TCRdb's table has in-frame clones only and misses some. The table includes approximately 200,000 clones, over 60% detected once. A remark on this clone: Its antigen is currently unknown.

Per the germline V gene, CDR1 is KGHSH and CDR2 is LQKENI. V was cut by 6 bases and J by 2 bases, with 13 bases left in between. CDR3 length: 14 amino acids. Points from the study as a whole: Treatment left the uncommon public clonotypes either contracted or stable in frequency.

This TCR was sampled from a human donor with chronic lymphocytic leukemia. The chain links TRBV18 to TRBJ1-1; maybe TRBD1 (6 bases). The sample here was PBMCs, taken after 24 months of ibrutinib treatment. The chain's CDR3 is CASSPTGSNTEAFF. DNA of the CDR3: TGTGCCAGCTCGCCTACAGGGAGCAACACTGAAGCTTTCTTT.